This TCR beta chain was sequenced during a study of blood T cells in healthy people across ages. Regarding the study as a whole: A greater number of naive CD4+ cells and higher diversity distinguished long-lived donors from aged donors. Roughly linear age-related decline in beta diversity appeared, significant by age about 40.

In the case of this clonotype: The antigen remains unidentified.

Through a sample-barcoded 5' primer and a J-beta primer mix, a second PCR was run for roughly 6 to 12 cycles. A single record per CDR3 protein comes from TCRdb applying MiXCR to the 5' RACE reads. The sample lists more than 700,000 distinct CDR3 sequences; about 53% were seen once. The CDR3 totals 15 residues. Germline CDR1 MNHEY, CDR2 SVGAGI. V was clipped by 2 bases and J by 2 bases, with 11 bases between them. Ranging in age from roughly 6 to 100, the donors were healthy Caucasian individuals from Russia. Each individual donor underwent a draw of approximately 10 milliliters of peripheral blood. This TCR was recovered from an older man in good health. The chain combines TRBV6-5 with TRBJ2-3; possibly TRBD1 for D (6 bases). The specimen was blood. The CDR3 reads CASSYRDRFTDTQYF. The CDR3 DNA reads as TGTGCCAGCAGTTACCGCGACAGGTTCACAGATACGCAGTATTTT.